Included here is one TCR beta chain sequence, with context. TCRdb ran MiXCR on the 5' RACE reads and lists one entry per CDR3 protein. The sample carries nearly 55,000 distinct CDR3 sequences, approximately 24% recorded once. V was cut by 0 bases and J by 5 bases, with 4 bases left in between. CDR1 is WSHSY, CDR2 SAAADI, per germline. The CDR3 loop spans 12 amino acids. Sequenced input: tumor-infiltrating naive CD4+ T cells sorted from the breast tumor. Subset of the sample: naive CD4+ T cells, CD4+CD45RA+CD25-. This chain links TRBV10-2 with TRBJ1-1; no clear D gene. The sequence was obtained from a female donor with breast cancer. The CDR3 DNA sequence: TGCGCCAGCAGTGAGTCAAGGACTGAAGCTTTCTTT. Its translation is CASSESRTEAFF.